This T cell receptor (beta chain) was found in a study of shared clonotypes between healthy human individuals. V shed 1 base and J 4 bases; nucleotides not matched to a gene: 12. This CDR3 spans 18 amino acids. The germline V gene encodes CDR1 SGHDT and CDR2 YYEEEE. Generated by immunoSEQ multiplex PCR, the TCRdb table keeps only in-frame clones and is missing some. In the table there are more than 1.2 million clones, approximately 98.5% of which are singletons. Notes on this clone: Its antigen is not identified.

Regarding the study as a whole: Of the naive CD4 clonotypes, 4% to 5% were shared across a few donors. Expectations were that clonotype sharing among donors would be affected by sequencing depth.

The sequenced sample was naive CD4+ T cells sorted from blood. Subset indicated: CD45RA+ positively selected. This receptor was identified in a man under 40 in good health. The genes are TRBV5-6 and TRBJ2-2; 8 bases align to TRBD2. In nucleotides, the CDR3 is TGTGCCAGCAGCTTGATGCCCCTAGCCGGGAGGGCCACCGGGGAGCTGTTTTTT. The encoded protein is CASSLMPLAGRATGELFF.